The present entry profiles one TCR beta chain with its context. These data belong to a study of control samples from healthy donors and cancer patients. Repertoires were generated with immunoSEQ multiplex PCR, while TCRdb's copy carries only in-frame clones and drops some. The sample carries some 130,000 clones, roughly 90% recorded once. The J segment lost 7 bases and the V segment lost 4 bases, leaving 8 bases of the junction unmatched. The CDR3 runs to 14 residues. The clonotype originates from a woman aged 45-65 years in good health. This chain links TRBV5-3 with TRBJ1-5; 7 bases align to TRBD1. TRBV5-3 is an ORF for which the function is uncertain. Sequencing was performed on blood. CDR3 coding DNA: TGTGCCAGAAGCGCAGACAGGGTCGGGCAGCCCCAGCATTTT. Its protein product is CARSADRVGQPQHF.